These T cell receptor beta chains were read from a single sample in a study of Ad26.COV2.S vaccination and SARS-CoV-2 variants. Profiling relied on immunoSEQ multiplex PCR, and the TCRdb table lists in-frame clones only, not all of them. The table records about 350,000 clones, about 91% of them present only once. This specimen consisted of peripheral blood, obtained after recovery from COVID-19. The receptor set was obtained from a human donor who had recovered from COVID-19. CDR3s include the opening cysteine and the closing phenylalanine or tryptophan. The order of the fields is clone size, J gene, V gene, D gene, CDR3 DNA, CDR3 protein. The D gene is left open where the match is weak. A clone size is listed for some rows: how often the clone was seen (once, few, many), or a class if it is expanded.

clone size: NA; J gene: TRBJ1-1; V gene: TRBV6-2/TRBV6-3; D gene: TRBD1; CDR3 DNA: TGTGCCAGCAGTTTCCCGACAGGGACCTTAAACACTGAAGCTTTCTTT; CDR3 protein: CASSFPTGTLNTEAFF
clone size: NA; J gene: TRBJ1-6; V gene: TRBV5-1; D gene: NA; CDR3 DNA: TGCGCCAGCAGCTTGGTTGACACCCGCCATAATTCACCCCTCCACTTT; CDR3 protein: CASSLVDTRHNSPLHF
clone size: NA; J gene: TRBJ1-6; V gene: TRBV19; D gene: NA; CDR3 DNA: TGTGCCAGTAGTCGGGGAGACAGCTCCTATAATTCACCCCTCCACTTT; CDR3 protein: CASSRGDSSYNSPLHF
clone size: NA; J gene: TRBJ2-7; V gene: TRBV19; D gene: NA; CDR3 DNA: TGTGCCAGTAGTATGAGGGGGGGTCTCCTCTACGAGCAGTACTTC; CDR3 protein: CASSMRGGLLYEQYF
clone size: NA; J gene: TRBJ2-2; V gene: TRBV15; D gene: TRBD2; CDR3 DNA: TGTGCCACCAGCAGGGAACTAGCGGGGGGTACGAACACCGGGGAGCTGTTTTTT; CDR3 protein: CATSRELAGGTNTGELFF
clone size: NA; J gene: TRBJ1-2; V gene: TRBV27; D gene: NA; CDR3 DNA: TGTGCCAGCAGTTTACGGGGACCAGCTAACTATGGCTACACCTTC; CDR3 protein: CASSLRGPANYGYTF
clone size: NA; J gene: TRBJ1-2; V gene: TRBV12-3/TRBV12-4; D gene: NA; CDR3 DNA: TGTGCCAGCAGCCTTAGGGCAGTCTATGGCTACACCTTC; CDR3 protein: CASSLRAVYGYTF
clone size: NA; J gene: TRBJ1-2; V gene: TRBV7-2; D gene: TRBD1; CDR3 DNA: TGTGCCAGCAGCTCCCGGGACAGCGGCTATGGCTACACCTTC; CDR3 protein: CASSSRDSGYGYTF
clone size: NA; J gene: TRBJ1-2; V gene: TRBV5-8; D gene: NA; CDR3 DNA: TGTGCCAGCAGCGCAGGGGTTGGCTACACCTTC; CDR3 protein: CASSAGVGYTF
clone size: few; J gene: TRBJ1-1; V gene: TRBV6-4; D gene: NA; CDR3 DNA: TGTGCCAGCAGTGACTCGGCAGGGGCGTCGTCGGCTTTCTTT; CDR3 protein: CASSDSAGASSAFF
clone size: NA; J gene: TRBJ1-1; V gene: TRBV5-1; D gene: NA; CDR3 DNA: TGCGCCAGCAGCTTTGGCCGGGGGAACACTGAAGCTTTCTTT; CDR3 protein: CASSFGRGNTEAFF
clone size: NA; J gene: TRBJ1-1; V gene: TRBV6-5; D gene: NA; CDR3 DNA: TGTGCCAGCAGTCTGCGAGTGTACACTGAAGCTTTCTTT; CDR3 protein: CASSLRVYTEAFF
clone size: NA; J gene: TRBJ1-1; V gene: TRBV19; D gene: NA; CDR3 DNA: TGTGCCAGTAGTATAGCCCTGACGCCAGGGAGATACATGAACACTGAAGCTTTCTTT; CDR3 protein: CASSIALTPGRYMNTEAFF
clone size: NA; J gene: TRBJ2-3; V gene: TRBV11-2; D gene: NA; CDR3 DNA: TGTGCCAGCAGCTTAGAGGGCGGGGGACATACAGCGACGCAGTATTTT; CDR3 protein: CASSLEGGGHTATQYF
clone size: NA; J gene: TRBJ2-1; V gene: TRBV5-6; D gene: NA; CDR3 DNA: TGTGCCAGCGGCCTTATACAGAGCTCCTACAATGAGCAGTTCTTC; CDR3 protein: CASGLIQSSYNEQFF
clone size: once; J gene: TRBJ2-7; V gene: TRBV11-2; D gene: TRBD1; CDR3 DNA: TGTGCCAGCAGCTTAGGACAGGGAGTATACGAGCAGTACTTC; CDR3 protein: CASSLGQGVYEQYF
clone size: NA; J gene: TRBJ1-2; V gene: TRBV2; D gene: NA; CDR3 DNA: TGTGCCAGCAGTGCCCAGGGGTACTATGGCTACACCTTC; CDR3 protein: CASSAQGYYGYTF
clone size: NA; J gene: TRBJ1-1; V gene: TRBV6-5; D gene: NA; CDR3 DNA: TGTGCCAGCAGTTACTCGATAGGGGCACCCACTGAAGCTTTCTTT; CDR3 protein: CASSYSIGAPTEAFF
clone size: NA; J gene: TRBJ1-5; V gene: TRBV12-5; D gene: NA; CDR3 DNA: TGTGCTAGTGGTTTGACCAGGGGAGAGACTAAACGCAATCAGCCCCAGCATTTT; CDR3 protein: CASGLTRGETKRNQPQHF
clone size: NA; J gene: TRBJ1-2; V gene: TRBV12-3/TRBV12-4; D gene: NA; CDR3 DNA: TGTGCCAGCGCCCGGACAGTGGCTCCTGGCTACACCTTC; CDR3 protein: CASARTVAPGYTF
clone size: NA; J gene: TRBJ2-1; V gene: TRBV5-8; D gene: TRBD2; CDR3 DNA: TGTGCCAGCAGCTGGGCGGGGGGGCTCTACAATGAGCAGTTCTTC; CDR3 protein: CASSWAGGLYNEQFF
clone size: NA; J gene: TRBJ1-2; V gene: TRBV6-5; D gene: NA; CDR3 DNA: TGTGCCAGCAGTAGAGGGCAGGGGAACTATGGCTACACCTTC; CDR3 protein: CASSRGQGNYGYTF
clone size: NA; J gene: TRBJ1-2; V gene: TRBV7-6; D gene: NA; CDR3 DNA: TGTGCCAGCAGCTTAGTGGAACCCGGGCAGGGATTCGGCTATGGCTACACCTTC; CDR3 protein: CASSLVEPGQGFGYGYTF
clone size: NA; J gene: TRBJ2-2; V gene: TRBV4-2; D gene: NA; CDR3 DNA: TGTGCCAGCAGCCAAGAGGCCCTTCACTCAGGGCCGACCGGGGAGCTGTTTTTT; CDR3 protein: CASSQEALHSGPTGELFF
clone size: NA; J gene: TRBJ2-7; V gene: TRBV7-5; D gene: NA; CDR3 DNA: TGTGCCAGAAGCTTATCCATAACTAGCGGGGGATCCTACGAGCAGTACTTC; CDR3 protein: CARSLSITSGGSYEQYF
clone size: NA; J gene: TRBJ2-7; V gene: TRBV12-3/TRBV12-4; D gene: NA; CDR3 DNA: TGTGCCAGCAGCCCTAGCTCCTACGAGCAGTACTTC; CDR3 protein: CASSPSSYEQYF
clone size: NA; J gene: TRBJ1-6; V gene: TRBV5-5; D gene: NA; CDR3 DNA: TGTGCCAGCAGCGGAGGCCCTGATTCACCCCTCCACTTT; CDR3 protein: CASSGGPDSPLHF
clone size: NA; J gene: TRBJ1-3; V gene: TRBV7-9; D gene: TRBD1; CDR3 DNA: TGTGCCAGCAGCTTAATACAGGGGGCAGAAAGAAACACCATATATTTT; CDR3 protein: CASSLIQGAERNTIYF
clone size: NA; J gene: TRBJ1-2; V gene: TRBV4-1; D gene: NA; CDR3 DNA: TGCGCCAGCAGCCAGGGACGGGTCGAGCCTCATGGCTACACCTTC; CDR3 protein: CASSQGRVEPHGYTF
clone size: NA; J gene: TRBJ1-3; V gene: TRBV7-2; D gene: TRBD1; CDR3 DNA: TGTGCCAGCAGCTACACAGGGGGTCCTGGAAACACCATATATTTT; CDR3 protein: CASSYTGGPGNTIYF
clone size: once; J gene: TRBJ2-3; V gene: TRBV5-8; D gene: NA; CDR3 DNA: TGTGCCAGCAGCCCGTCGACAGGCACAGATACGCAGTATTTT; CDR3 protein: CASSPSTGTDTQYF